This TCR beta chain appears in the sequencing data of a study of blood T cell repertoires in COVID-19. Study details: The samples span acute and convalescent COVID-19 from the United States, Italy and Spain.

The CDR3 contains 14 residues. V was shortened by 6 bases and J by 3 bases, with 14 bases between the two germline ends. Germline CDR1 reads SNHLY; CDR2 reads FYNNEI. Profiled with immunoSEQ multiplex PCR; TCRdb holds only in-frame clones, not every one. The sample has 150,000 or so clones, roughly 86% seen once. The TCR sequence derives from a human donor with acute or convalescent COVID-19. The donor label of this sample is uncertain. The source material was peripheral blood. The chain joins TRBV2 to TRBJ1-2; TRBD1 might be the D (6 bases). CDR3 coding DNA: TGTGCCAGCAGCGAGAGCAGGGGTGACTATGGCTACACCTTC. Amino acids: CASSESRGDYGYTF.